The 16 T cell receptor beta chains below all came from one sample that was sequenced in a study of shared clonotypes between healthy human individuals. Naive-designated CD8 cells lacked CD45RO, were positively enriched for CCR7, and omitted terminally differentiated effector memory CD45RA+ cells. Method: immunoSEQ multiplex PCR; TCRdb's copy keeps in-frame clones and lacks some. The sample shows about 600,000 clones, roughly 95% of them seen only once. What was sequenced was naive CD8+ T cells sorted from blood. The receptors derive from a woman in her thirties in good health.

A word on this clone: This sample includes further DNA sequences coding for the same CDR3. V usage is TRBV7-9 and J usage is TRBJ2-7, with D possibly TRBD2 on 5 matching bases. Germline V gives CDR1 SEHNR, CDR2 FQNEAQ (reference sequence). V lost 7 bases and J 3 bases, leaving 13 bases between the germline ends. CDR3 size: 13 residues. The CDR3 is CASTTPAGYEQYF. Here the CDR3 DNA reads TGTGCCAGCACCACCCCGGCGGGCTACGAGCAGTACTTC.

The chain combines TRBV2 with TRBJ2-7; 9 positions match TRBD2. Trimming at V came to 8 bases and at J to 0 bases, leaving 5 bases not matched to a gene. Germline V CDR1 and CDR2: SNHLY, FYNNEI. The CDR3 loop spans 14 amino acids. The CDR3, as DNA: TGTGCCAGCGCGACTAGCGGTGACTCCTACGAGCAGTACTTC. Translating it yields CASATSGDSYEQYF. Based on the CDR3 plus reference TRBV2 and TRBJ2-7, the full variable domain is EPEVTQTPSHQVTQMGQEVILRCVPISNHLYFYWYRQILGQKVEFLVSFYNNEISEKSEIFDDQFSVERPDGSNFTLKIRSTKLEDSAMYFCASATSGDSYEQYFGPGTRLTVT.

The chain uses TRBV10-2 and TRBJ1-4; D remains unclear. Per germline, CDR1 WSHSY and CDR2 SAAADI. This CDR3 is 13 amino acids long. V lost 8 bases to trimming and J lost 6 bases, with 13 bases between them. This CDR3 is CASRAREYEKLFF. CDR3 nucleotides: TGCGCCAGCCGAGCAAGGGAGTATGAAAAACTGTTTTTT.

The CDR3 region has the DNA TGTGCCAGCACCGCAGCGGGAGGTCCCTACAATGAGCAGTTCTTC. It yields the protein CASTAAGGPYNEQFF. V gene TRBV5-4 combines with J gene TRBJ2-1; TRBD2 matches 9 bases. V shed 6 bases, J shed 2 bases, and the junction held 6 bases outside the gene matches. The CDR3 has 15 residues. Germline loops: CDR1 SGHNT, CDR2 YYREEE (reference sequence).

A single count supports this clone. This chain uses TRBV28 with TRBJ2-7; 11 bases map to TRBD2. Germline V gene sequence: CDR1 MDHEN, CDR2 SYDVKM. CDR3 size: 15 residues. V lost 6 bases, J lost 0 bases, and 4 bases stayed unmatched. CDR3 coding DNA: TGTGCCAGCAGAAGACTAGCGGGGAGCTCCTACGAGCAGTACTTC. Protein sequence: CASRRLAGSSYEQYF.

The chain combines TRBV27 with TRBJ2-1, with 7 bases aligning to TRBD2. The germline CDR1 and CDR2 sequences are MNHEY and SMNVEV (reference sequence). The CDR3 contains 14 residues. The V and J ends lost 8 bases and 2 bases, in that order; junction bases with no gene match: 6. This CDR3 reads CASRGELTYNEQFF. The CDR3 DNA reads TGTGCCAGCCGGGGGGAGCTGACCTACAATGAGCAGTTCTTC.

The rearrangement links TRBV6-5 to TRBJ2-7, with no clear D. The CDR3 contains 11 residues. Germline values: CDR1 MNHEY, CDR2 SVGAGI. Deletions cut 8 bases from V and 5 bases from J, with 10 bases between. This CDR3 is CASGPGNEQYF. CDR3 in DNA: TGTGCCAGCGGTCCAGGTAACGAGCAGTACTTC.

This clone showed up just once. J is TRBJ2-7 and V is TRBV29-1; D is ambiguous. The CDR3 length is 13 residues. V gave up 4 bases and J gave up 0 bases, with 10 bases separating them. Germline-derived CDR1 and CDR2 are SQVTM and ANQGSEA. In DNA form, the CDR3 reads TGCAGCGTTGGTGGAGAAACCTCCTACGAGCAGTACTTC. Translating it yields CSVGGETSYEQYF.

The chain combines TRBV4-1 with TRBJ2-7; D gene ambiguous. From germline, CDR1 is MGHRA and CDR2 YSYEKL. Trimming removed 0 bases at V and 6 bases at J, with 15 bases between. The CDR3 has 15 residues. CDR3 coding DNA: TGCGCCAGCAGCCAAGAACACATTAAGGGTCTCGAGCAGTACTTC. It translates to CASSQEHIKGLEQYF.

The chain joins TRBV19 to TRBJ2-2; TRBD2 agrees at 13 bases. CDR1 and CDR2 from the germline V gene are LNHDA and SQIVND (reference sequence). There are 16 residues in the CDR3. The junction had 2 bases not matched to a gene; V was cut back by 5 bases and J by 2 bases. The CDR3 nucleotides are TGTGCCAGTAGTCCGGGACTAGCGGGAAACACCGGGGAGCTGTTTTTT. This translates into CASSPGLAGNTGELFF.

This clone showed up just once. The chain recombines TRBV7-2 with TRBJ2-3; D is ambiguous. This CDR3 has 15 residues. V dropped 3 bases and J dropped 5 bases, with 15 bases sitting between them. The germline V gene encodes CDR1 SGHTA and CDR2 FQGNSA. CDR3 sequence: CASSFTRGEVDTQYF. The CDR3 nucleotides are TGTGCCAGCAGCTTTACACGAGGAGAGGTAGATACGCAGTATTTT.

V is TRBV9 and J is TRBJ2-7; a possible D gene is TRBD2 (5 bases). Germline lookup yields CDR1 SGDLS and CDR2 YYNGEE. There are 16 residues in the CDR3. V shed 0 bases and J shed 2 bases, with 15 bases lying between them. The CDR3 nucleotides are TGTGCCAGCAGCGTAGGAGTAGTTGGAGGAACCTACGAGCAGTACTTC. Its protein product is CASSVGVVGGTYEQYF.

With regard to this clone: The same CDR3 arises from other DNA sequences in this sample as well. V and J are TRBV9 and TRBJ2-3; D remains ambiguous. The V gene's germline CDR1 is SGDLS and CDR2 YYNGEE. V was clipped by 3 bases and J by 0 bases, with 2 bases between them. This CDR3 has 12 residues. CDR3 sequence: CASSGSTDTQYF. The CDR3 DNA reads TGTGCCAGCAGCGGAAGCACAGATACGCAGTATTTT. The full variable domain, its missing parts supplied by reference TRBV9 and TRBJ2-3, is DSGVTQTPKHLITATGQRVTLRCSPRSGDLSVYWYQQSLDQGLQFLIQYYNGEERAKGNILERFSAQQFPDLHSELNLSSLELGDSALYFCASSGSTDTQYFGPGTRLTVL.

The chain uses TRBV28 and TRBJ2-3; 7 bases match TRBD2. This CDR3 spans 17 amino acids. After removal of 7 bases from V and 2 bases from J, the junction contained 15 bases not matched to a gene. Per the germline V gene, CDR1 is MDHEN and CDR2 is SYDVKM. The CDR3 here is CASTAILAGGPTDTQYF. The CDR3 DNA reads TGTGCCAGCACCGCTATCTTAGCGGGCGGACCCACAGATACGCAGTATTTT.

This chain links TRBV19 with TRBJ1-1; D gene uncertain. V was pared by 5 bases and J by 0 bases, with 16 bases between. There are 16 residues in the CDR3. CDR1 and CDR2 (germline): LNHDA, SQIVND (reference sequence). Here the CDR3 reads CASSVSAGYMNTEAFF. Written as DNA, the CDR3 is TGTGCCAGTAGTGTGTCTGCGGGATACATGAACACTGAAGCTTTCTTT.

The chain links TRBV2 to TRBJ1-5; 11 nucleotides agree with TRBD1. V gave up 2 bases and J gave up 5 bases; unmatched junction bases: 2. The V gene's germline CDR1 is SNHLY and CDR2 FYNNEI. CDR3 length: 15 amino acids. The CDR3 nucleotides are TGTGCCAGCAGTGAACCGGGACAGGGGGATCAGCCCCAGCATTTT. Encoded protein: CASSEPGQGDQPQHF.